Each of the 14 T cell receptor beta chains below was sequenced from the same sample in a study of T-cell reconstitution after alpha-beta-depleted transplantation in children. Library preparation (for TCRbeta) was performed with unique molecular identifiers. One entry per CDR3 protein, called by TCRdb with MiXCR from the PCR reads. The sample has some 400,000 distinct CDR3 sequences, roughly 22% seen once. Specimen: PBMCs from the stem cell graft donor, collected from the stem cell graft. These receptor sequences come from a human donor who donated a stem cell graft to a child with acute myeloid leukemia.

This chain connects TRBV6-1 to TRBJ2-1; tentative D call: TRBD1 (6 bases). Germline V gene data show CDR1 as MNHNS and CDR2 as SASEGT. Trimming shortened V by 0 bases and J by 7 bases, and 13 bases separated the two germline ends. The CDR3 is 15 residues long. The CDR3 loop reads CASSEADQGWNEQFF. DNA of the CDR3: TGTGCCAGCAGTGAAGCGGATCAGGGGTGGAATGAGCAGTTCTTC.

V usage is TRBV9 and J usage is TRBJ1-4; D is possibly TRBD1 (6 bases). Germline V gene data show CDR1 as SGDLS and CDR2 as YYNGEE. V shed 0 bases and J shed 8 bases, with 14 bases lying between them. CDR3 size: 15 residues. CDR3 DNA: TGTGCCAGCAGCGTAGGTAACGAGGGGGGAGAAAAACTGTTTTTT. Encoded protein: CASSVGNEGGEKLFF.

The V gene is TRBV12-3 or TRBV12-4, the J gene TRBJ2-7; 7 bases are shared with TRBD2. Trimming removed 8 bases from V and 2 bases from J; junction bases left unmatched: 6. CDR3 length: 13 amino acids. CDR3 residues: CASSLAAAYEQYF. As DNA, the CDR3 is TGTGCCAGCTCGCTAGCGGCGGCCTACGAGCAGTACTTC.

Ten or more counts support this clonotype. The CDR3 sequence: CATSDLGLAGDNEQFF. The DNA of the CDR3 is TGTGCCACCAGTGATTTGGGACTAGCGGGAGACAATGAGCAGTTCTTC. The chain couples TRBV24-1 to TRBJ2-1, with 13 bases that match TRBD2. Germline values: CDR1 KGHDR, CDR2 SFDVKD. There are 16 residues in the CDR3. The V and J ends lost 0 bases and 5 bases, in that order; junction bases with no gene match: 0.

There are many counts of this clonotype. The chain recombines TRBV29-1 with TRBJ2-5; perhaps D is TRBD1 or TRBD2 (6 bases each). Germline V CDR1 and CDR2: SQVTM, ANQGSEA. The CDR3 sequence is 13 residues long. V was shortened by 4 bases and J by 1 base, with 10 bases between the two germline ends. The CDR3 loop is CSVAPGAQETQYF. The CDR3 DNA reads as TGCAGCGTTGCCCCGGGGGCCCAAGAGACCCAGTACTTC.

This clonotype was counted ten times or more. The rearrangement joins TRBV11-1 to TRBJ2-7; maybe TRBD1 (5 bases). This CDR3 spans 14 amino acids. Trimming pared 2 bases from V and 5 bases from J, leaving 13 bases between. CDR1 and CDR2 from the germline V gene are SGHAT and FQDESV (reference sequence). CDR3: CASSLLAGRHEQYF. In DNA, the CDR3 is TGTGCCAGCAGCTTACTTGCAGGGCGGCACGAGCAGTACTTC.

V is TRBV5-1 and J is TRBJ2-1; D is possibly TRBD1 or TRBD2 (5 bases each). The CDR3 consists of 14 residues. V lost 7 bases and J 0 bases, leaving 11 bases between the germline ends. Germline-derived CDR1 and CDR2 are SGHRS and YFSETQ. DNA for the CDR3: TGCGCCAGCGGGACGGGACCCTCCTACAATGAGCAGTTCTTC. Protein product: CASGTGPSYNEQFF. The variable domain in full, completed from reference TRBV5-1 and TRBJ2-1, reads KAGVTQTPRYLIKTRGQQVTLSCSPISGHRSVSWYQQTPGQGLQFLFEYFSETQRNKGNFPGRFSGRQFSNSRSEMNVSTLELGDSALYLCASGTGPSYNEQFFGPGTRLTVL.

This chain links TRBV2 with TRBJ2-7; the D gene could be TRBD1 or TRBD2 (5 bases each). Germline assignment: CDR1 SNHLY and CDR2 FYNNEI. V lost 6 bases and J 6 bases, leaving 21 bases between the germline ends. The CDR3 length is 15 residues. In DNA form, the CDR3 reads TGTGCCAGCAGAACCATCGGGACCACATCGACCGAGCAGTACTTC. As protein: CASRTIGTTSTEQYF.

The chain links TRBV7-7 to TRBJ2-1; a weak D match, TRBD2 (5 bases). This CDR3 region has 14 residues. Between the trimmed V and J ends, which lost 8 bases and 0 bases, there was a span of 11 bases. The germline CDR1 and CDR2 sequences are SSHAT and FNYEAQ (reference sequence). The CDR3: CASSDGLSYNEQFF. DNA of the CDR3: TGTGCCAGCTCCGACGGACTCTCCTACAATGAGCAGTTCTTC. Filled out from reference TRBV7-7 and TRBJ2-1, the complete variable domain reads GAGVSQSPRYKVTKRGQDVTLRCDPISSHATLYWYQQALGQGPEFLTYFNYEAQPDKSGLPSDRFSAERPEGSISTLTIQRTEQRDSAMYRCASSDGLSYNEQFFGPGTRLTVL.

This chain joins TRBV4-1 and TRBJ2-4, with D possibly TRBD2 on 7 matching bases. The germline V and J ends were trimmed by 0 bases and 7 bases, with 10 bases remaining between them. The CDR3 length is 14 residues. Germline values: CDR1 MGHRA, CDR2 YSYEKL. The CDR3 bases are TGCGCCAGCAGCCAAGAAGGGGGGGAGAACATTCAGTACTTC. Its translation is CASSQEGGENIQYF.

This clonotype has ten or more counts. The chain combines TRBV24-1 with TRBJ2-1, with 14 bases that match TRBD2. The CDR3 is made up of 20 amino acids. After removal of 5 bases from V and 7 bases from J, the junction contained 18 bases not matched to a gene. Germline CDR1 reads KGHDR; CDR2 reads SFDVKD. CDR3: CATSGSLGQGGLAGGNEQFF. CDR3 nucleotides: TGTGCCACCAGTGGGTCACTGGGACAGGGCGGACTAGCGGGAGGTAATGAGCAGTTCTTC.

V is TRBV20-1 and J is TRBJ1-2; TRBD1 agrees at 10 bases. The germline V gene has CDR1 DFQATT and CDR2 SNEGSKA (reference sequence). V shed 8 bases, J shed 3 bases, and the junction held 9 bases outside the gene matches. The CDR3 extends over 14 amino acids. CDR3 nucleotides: TGCAGTCCAGCGGGACAGGGGCCCGACTATGGCTACACCTTC. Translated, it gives CSPAGQGPDYGYTF.

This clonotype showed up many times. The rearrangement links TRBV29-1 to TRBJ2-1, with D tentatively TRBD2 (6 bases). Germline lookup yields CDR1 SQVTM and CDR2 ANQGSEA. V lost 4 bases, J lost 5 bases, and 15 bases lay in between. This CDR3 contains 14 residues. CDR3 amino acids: CSVVAGLHNNEQFF. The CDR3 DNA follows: TGCAGCGTTGTTGCCGGACTACACAACAATGAGCAGTTCTTC.

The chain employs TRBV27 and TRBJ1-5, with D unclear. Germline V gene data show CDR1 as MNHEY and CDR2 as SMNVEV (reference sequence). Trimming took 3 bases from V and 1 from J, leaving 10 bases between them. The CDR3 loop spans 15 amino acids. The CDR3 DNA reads TGTGCCAGCAGTTTCACCAAAGGGAGCAATCAGCCCCAGCATTTT. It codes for CASSFTKGSNQPQHF.